This T cell receptor (beta chain) appears in the sequencing data of a study of T cell responses to AZD1222 COVID-19 vaccine. In regard to this clone: The antigen is undetermined.

Whole-study results and caveats: The repertoires were collected only after the peak T cell response.

The assay was immunoSEQ multiplex PCR, and TCRdb's table has in-frame clones only and misses some. The repertoire holds fewer than 200,000 clones, with more than 85% as singletons. The CDR3 spans 15 residues. CDR1 SQVTM and CDR2 ANQGSEA come from the germline V gene. V was shortened by 2 bases and J by 7 bases, with 20 bases between the two germline ends. The sequence was collected from an adult who received the AZD1222 COVID-19 vaccine. Sequenced here: peripheral blood, sampled 28 days after the second AZD1222 dose. The V and J genes are TRBV29-1 and TRBJ1-2; D is perhaps TRBD1 (5 bases). CDR3 sequence reads: CSVERGRGPLRGYTF. As DNA, the CDR3 is TGCAGCGTTGAACGGGGAAGGGGCCCTCTTCGTGGCTACACCTTC.